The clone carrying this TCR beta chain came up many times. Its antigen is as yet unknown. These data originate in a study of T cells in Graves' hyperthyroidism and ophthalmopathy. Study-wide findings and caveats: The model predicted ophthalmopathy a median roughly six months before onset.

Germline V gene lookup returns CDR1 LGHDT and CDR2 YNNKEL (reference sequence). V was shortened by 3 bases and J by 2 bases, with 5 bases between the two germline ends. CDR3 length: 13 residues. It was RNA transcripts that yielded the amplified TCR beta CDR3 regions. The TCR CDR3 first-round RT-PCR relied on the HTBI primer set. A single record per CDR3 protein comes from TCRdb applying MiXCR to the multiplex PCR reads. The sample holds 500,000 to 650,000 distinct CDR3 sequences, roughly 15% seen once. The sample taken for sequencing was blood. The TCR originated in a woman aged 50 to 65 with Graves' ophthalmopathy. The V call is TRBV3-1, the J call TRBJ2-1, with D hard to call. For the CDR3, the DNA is TGTGCCAGCAGCCACACACCCTACAATGAGCAGTTCTTC. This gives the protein CASSHTPYNEQFF.